This T cell receptor beta chain came from a study of T-cell memory formation after mild COVID-19 (dated by TCRdb to about 2021). Broadly, across the study: TCR sequence clusters from the two donors were largely donor specific. In a couple of donors, T-cell clones that expanded and contracted after mild COVID-19 were tracked by sequencing TCRalpha and TCRbeta repertoires over time. The cohort comprised two young, previously healthy adult volunteers, one female and one male.

The sample holds a few counts of this clonotype. It has no known antigen specificity. Base qualities are not at hand, and no much larger clone is one base apart. Sequencing relied on an Illumina NovaSeq 6000. cDNA libraries for TCRalpha and TCRbeta were prepared by 5'RACE using constant-segment primers, with sample barcodes and unique molecular identifiers added. RNA was extracted from every sample with Trizol reagent. Libraries were amplified in two PCR steps, with a second sample barcode and Illumina TruSeq adapters added in the second step. Sequencing of the libraries was done on an Illumina NovaSeq, producing 2 x 150 bp paired-end reads. As for how the authors treated the data: Reads were demultiplexed and collapsed into UMI-guided consensus sequences with migec v1.2.7. Using mixcr v2.1.11, the UMI consensuses were aligned to TRA and TRB V and J templates and assembled into clonotypes. A clonotype was counted as expanded or contracted only when both edgeR and NoisET called the clonotype significant, with the noise models trained on biological replicates. For edgeR calls, the cutoffs were a false discovery rate-adjusted p below 0.01 and a log2 fold-change threshold of 1. As an exploratory analysis of dynamics, max-normalized trajectories of the 1000 most abundant clonotypes were examined with PCA combined with hierarchical clustering. The CD4 or CD8 phenotype of responding clones was assigned using the separately sequenced CD4+ and CD8+ repertoires. TCRdb itself trimmed the public reads at Q25 with fastp, ran MiXCR and retained productive beta chains. Identical CDR3 protein sequences are pooled into one entry, listed with their most common genes and DNA. TCRdb, not the original authors, processed these V and J calls. This sample lists some 190,000 distinct CDR3 sequences; approximately 16% were detected once. More than 2% of the sample is held by the ten biggest clonotypes.

Ficoll-Paque density gradient centrifugation was used to isolate PBMCs. Results the study describes overall, beyond this receptor: Contracting CD4+ clones turned up mainly in the CM and EM memory subsets, whereas EMRA was where CD8+ clones were enriched. Whether the second-wave clones peaking on day 37 were SARS-CoV-2 specific was not confirmed. Balanced CD4/CD8 phenotypes were observed for clones contracting from day 15 to 85, whereas a bias towards CD4+ was observed for a second wave of clones expanding from day 15 to 37. The study included only a couple of mild cases, and larger cohorts that include severe cases with pre-infection samples were judged to be necessary. Some responding clones were detected in pre-infection memory, which suggested that pre-existing cross-reactive memory T cells had joined the SARS-CoV-2 response.

Sequencing was performed on PBMCs or a T cell subset sorted from them (not recorded which). This sequence was found in an adult woman who had mild COVID-19 (a few samples of this study predate the infection). The sample titles of this study are shuffled in the database, so cell type and time point are left out; the donor was told from shared clones.

The nucleotides are TGTGCCAGCAGCGTTACAGGGGAAGCTCAGCCCCAGCATTTT. The translation is CASSVTGEAQPQHF. This sequence uses TRBV6-2 or TRBV6-3 and TRBJ1-5, and TRBD1 matches 7 of the central bases. The germline V gene sets CDR1 to MNHEY and CDR2 to SVGEGT. Inclusive of the bounding cysteine and phenylalanine, the CDR3 is 14 residues long. Of the read, only the CDR3 DNA is kept; its 42 bases are in frame from base 1. V loses 6 bases at its end and J loses 6 bases; junction bases beyond the gene matches: 8.